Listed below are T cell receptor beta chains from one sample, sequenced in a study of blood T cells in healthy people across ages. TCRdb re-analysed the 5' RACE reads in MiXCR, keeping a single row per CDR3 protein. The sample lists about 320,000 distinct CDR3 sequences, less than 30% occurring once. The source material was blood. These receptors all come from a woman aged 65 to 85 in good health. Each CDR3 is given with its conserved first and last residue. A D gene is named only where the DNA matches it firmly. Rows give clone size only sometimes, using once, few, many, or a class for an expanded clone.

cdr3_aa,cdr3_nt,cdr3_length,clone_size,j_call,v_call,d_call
CASSPHTGSTEAFF,TGTGCCAGCAGCCCTCACACGGGGAGCACTGAAGCTTTCTTT,14,.,TRBJ1-1,TRBV28,.
CASSFVGIGQPQHF,TGTGCCAGCAGTTTCGTGGGCATTGGGCAGCCCCAGCATTTT,14,.,TRBJ1-5,TRBV28,.
CASSLWDREEQFF,TGTGCCAGCAGCTTATGGGACAGGGAAGAGCAGTTCTTC,13,few,TRBJ2-1,TRBV7-9,TRBD1
CASSLRDRGRGYTF,TGTGCCAGCAGTTTACGGGACAGGGGGCGAGGCTACACCTTC,14,few,TRBJ1-2,TRBV28,TRBD1
CASKGLGGSNAPQHF,TGTGCCAGCAAGGGCCTCGGAGGGTCTAATGCGCCCCAGCATTTT,15,few,TRBJ1-5,TRBV6-6,.
CASSVGTSAVYEQYF,TGTGCCAGCAGCGTCGGGACTAGCGCCGTTTACGAGCAGTACTTC,15,.,TRBJ2-7,TRBV9,TRBD2
CSARGALAELYEQYF,TGCAGTGCTAGAGGAGCACTAGCGGAACTCTACGAGCAGTACTTC,15,.,TRBJ2-7,TRBV20-1,TRBD2
CSARPKPDRNRGGYTF,TGCAGTGCTAGACCCAAGCCTGACAGGAACCGCGGTGGCTACACCTTC,16,.,TRBJ1-2,TRBV20-1,.
CATSRDPGWEQYF,TGTGCCACCAGCAGAGATCCGGGGTGGGAGCAGTACTTC,13,.,TRBJ2-7,TRBV15,.
CASSLVTVSNTDTQYF,TGTGCCAGCAGCTTGGTCACAGTCTCTAACACAGATACGCAGTATTTT,16,few,TRBJ2-3,TRBV7-9,.
CSARVQGQLRNEQFF,TGCAGTGCTAGAGTGCAGGGACAGCTAAGGAATGAGCAGTTCTTC,15,.,TRBJ2-1,TRBV20-1,TRBD1
CASSRDLARDVDEQYF,TGTGCCAGCAGCCGGGACCTAGCCCGAGATGTTGACGAGCAGTACTTC,16,few,TRBJ2-7,TRBV7-9,.
CASSFRTSGRAHEQFF,TGTGCCAGCAGCTTTAGAACTAGCGGGAGAGCCCATGAGCAGTTCTTC,16,.,TRBJ2-1,TRBV5-4,TRBD2
CASRPRGLRSGNTIYF,TGTGCCAGCAGACCCAGGGGGCTAAGATCTGGAAACACCATATATTTT,16,.,TRBJ1-3,TRBV12-3/TRBV12-4,TRBD1
CSARTGLSYEQYF,TGCAGTGCTAGAACGGGACTGTCATACGAGCAGTACTTC,13,few,TRBJ2-7,TRBV20-1,.
CASSQEVGNNEQFF,TGTGCCAGCAGCCAAGAAGTGGGTAACAATGAGCAGTTCTTC,14,.,TRBJ2-1,TRBV2,.
CASSPPGQNTGELFF,TGTGCCAGCAGCCCCCCGGGACAAAACACCGGGGAGCTGTTTTTT,15,few,TRBJ2-2,TRBV7-3,.
CASSLLRGQGARVEAFF,TGTGCCAGCAGCCTCCTTCGGGGACAGGGGGCTAGGGTTGAAGCTTTCTTT,17,few,TRBJ1-1,TRBV3-1,TRBD1